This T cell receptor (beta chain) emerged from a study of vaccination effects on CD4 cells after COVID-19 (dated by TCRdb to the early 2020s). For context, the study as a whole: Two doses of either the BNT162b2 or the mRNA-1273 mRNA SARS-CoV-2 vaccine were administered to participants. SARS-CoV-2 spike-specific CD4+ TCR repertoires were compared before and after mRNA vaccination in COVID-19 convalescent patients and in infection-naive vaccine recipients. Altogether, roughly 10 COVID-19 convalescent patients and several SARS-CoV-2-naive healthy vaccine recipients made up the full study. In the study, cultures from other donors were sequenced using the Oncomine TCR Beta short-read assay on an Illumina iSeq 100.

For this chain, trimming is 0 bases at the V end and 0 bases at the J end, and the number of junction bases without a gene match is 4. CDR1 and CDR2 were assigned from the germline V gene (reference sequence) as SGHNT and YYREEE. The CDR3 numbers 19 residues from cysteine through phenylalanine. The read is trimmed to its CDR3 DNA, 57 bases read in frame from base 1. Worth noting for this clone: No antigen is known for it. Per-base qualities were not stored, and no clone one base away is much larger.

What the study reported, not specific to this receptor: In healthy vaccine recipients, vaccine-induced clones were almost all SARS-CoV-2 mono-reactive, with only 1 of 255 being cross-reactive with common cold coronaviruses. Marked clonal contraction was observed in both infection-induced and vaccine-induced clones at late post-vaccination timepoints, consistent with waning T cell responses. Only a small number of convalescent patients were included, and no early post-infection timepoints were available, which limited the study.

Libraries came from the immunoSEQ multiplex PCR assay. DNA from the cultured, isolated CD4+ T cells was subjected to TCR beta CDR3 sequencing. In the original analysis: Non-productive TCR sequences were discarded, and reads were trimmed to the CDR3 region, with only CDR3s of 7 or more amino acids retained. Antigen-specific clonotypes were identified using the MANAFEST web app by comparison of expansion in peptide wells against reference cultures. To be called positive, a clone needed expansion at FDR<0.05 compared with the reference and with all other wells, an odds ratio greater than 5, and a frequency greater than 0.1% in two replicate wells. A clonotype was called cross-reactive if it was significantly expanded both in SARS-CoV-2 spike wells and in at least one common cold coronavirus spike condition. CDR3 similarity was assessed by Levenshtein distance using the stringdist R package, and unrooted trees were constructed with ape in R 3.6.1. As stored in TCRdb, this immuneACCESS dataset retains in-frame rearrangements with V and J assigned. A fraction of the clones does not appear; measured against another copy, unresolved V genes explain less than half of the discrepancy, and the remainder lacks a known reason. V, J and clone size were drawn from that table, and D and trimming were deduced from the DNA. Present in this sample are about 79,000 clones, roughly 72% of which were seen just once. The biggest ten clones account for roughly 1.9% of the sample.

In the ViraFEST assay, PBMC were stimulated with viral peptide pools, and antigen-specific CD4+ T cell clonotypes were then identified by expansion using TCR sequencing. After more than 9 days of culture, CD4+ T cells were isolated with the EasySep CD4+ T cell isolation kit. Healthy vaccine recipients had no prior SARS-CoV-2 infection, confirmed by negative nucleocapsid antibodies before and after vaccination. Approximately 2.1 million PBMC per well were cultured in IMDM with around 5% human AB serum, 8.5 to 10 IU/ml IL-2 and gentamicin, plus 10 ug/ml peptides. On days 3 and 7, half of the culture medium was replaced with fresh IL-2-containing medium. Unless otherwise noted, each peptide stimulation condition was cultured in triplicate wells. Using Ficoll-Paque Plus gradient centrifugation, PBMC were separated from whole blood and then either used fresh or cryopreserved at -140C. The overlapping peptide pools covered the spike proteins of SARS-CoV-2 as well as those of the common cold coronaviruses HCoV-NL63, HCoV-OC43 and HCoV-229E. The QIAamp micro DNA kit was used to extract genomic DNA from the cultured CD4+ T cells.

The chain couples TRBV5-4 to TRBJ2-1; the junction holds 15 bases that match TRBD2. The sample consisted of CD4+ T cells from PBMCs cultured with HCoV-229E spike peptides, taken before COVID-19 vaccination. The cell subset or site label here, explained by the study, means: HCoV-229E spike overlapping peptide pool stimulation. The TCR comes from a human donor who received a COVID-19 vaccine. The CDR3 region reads CASSLGGTSGGFSYNEQFF. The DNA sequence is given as TGTGCCAGCAGCTTGGGGGGGACTAGCGGGGGGTTCTCCTACAATGAGCAGTTCTTC.